This paragraph covers one T cell receptor beta chain sequence. Its target is unknown. This sample is part of a study of radiation and T cells in renal cell carcinoma. Broader study findings: From baseline, blood top tumor clonotypes peaked at 2 weeks post-radiation. Without pretreatment biopsies, baseline tumor clonotype presence was undetermined.

Trimming took 2 bases from V and 3 from J, leaving 13 bases between them. Germline V gene lookup returns CDR1 MNHEY and CDR2 SVGAGI. The CDR3 sequence is 16 residues long. Repertoires were generated with immunoSEQ multiplex PCR, while TCRdb's copy carries only in-frame clones and drops some. The data show 150,000 to 180,000 clones, over 80% seen once. The time point denotes: blood 2 weeks post-SBRT. Treatment here: 15 Gy SBRT to primary tumor, nephrectomy 4 weeks later. The tumor was a clear cell renal cell carcinoma. This chain links TRBV6-5 with TRBJ2-2, with D perhaps TRBD1 (6 bases). The TCR was taken from a woman aged 45-59 years with renal cell carcinoma. The sample was blood, taken from a patient whose treatment included radiotherapy and nephrectomy. The DNA of the CDR3 is TGTGCCAGCAGTTACACAGGGATCGAAGACACCGGGGAGCTGTTTTTT. This sequence encodes CASSYTGIEDTGELFF.